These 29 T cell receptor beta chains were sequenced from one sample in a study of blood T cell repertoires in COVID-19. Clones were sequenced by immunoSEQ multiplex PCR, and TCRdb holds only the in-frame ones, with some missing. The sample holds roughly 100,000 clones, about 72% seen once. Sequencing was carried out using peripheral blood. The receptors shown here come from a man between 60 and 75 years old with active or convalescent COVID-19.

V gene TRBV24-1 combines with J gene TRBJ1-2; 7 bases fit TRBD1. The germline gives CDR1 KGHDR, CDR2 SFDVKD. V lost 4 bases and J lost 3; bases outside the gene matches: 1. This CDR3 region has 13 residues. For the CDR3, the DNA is TGTGCCACCAGTGAGCAGGGGGACTATGGCTACACCTTC. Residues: CATSEQGDYGYTF.

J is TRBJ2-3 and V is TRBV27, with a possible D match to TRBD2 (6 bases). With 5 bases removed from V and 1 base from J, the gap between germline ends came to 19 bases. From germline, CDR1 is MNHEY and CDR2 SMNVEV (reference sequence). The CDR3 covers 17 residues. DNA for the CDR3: TGTGCCAGCAGTCTAACCGGGAGTCAACTTGGCACAGATACGCAGTATTTT. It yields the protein CASSLTGSQLGTDTQYF.

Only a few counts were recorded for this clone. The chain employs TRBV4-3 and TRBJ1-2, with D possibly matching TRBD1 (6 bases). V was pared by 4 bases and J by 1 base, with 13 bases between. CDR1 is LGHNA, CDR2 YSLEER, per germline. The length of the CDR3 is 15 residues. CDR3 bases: TGCGCCAGCAGCCTTCATATACAGGGTAACTATGGCTACACCTTC. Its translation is CASSLHIQGNYGYTF.

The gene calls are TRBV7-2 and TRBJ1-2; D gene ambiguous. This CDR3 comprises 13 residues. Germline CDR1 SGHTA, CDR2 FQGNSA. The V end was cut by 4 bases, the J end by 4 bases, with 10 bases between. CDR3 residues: CASSSADFYGYTF. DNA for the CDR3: TGTGCCAGCAGCTCTGCTGACTTCTATGGCTACACCTTC. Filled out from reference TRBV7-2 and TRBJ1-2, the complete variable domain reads GAGVSQSPSNKVTEKGKDVELRCDPISGHTALYWYRQSLGQGLEFLIYFQGNSAPDKSGLPSDRFSAERTGGSVSTLTIQRTQQEDSAVYLCASSSADFYGYTFGSGTRLTVV.

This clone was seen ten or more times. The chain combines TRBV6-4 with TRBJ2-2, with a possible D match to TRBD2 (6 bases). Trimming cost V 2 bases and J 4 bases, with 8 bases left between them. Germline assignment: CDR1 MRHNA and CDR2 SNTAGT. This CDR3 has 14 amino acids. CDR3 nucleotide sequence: TGTGCCAGCAGTGACAAGGGAGGCACCGGGGAGCTGTTTTTT. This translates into CASSDKGGTGELFF.

The CDR3 nucleotides are TGTGCCAGTGGGCCCCCAGGGTTGAACACTGAAGCTTTCTTT. Residues: CASGPPGLNTEAFF. V gene TRBV19 combines with J gene TRBJ1-1, with a possible D match to TRBD1 (5 bases). Germline V CDR1 and CDR2: LNHDA, SQIVND (reference sequence). There are 14 residues in the CDR3. Trimming took 8 bases from V and 0 from J, leaving 13 bases between them.

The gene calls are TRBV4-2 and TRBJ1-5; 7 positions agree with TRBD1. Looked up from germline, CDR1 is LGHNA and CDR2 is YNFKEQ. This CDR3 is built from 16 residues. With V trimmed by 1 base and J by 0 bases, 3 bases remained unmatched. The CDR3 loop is CASSQGDSLSNQPQHF. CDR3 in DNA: TGTGCCAGCAGCCAAGGGGACAGCCTTAGCAATCAGCCCCAGCATTTT.

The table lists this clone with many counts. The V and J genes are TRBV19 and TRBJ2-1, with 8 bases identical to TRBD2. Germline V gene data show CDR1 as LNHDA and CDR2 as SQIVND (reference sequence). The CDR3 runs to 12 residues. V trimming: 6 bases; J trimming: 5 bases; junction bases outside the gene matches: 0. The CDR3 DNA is TGTGCCAGTAGGACTAGCGACAATGAGCAGTTCTTC. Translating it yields CASRTSDNEQFF. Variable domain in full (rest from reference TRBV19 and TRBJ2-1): DGGITQSPKYLFRKEGQNVTLSCEQNLNHDAMYWYRQDPGQGLRLIYYSQIVNDFQKGDIAEGYSVSREKKESFPLTVTSAQKNPTAFYLCASRTSDNEQFFGPGTRLTVL.

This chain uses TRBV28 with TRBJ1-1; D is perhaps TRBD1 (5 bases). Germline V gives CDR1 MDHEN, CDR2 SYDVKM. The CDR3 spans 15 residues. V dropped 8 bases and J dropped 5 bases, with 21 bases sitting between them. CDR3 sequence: CASGTTAPGGTEAFF. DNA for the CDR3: TGTGCCAGCGGAACGACAGCCCCGGGAGGTACTGAAGCTTTCTTT.

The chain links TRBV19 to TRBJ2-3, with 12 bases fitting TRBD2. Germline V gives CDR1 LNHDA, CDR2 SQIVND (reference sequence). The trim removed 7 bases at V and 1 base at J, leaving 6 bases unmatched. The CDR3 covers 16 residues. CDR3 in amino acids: CASTRLAGVGTDTQYF. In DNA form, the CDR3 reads TGTGCCAGTACTCGACTAGCGGGAGTCGGCACAGATACGCAGTATTTT.

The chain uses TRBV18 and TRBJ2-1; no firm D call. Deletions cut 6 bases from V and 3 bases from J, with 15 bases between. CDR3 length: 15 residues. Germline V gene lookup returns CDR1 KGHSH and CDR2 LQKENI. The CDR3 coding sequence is TGTGCCAGCTCTCCCGGGTTTTACTTCTACAATGAGCAGTTCTTC. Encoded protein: CASSPGFYFYNEQFF.

CDR3 loop: CAWSVTGRNEKLFF. In DNA form, the CDR3 reads TGTGCCTGGAGTGTCACGGGTCGAAATGAAAAACTGTTTTTT. The V gene is TRBV30, the J gene TRBJ1-4; no reliable D call. Germline values: CDR1 GTSNPN, CDR2 SVGIG (reference sequence). The CDR3 runs 14 residues. V lost 0 bases and J 5 bases, leaving 10 bases between the germline ends.

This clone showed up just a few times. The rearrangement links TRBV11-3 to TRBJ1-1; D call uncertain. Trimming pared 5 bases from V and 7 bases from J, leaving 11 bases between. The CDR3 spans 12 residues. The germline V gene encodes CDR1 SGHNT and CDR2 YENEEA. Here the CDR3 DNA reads TGTGCCAGCAGCCGCCCCCCAGGTGAAGCTTTCTTT. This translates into CASSRPPGEAFF.

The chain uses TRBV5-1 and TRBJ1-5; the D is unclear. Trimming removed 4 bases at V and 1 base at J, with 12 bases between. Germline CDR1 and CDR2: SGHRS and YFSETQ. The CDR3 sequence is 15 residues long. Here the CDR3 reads CASSRDRRSNQPQHF. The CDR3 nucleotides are TGCGCCAGCAGCCGCGATAGGAGAAGCAATCAGCCCCAGCATTTT. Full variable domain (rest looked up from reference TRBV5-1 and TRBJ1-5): KAGVTQTPRYLIKTRGQQVTLSCSPISGHRSVSWYQQTPGQGLQFLFEYFSETQRNKGNFPGRFSGRQFSNSRSEMNVSTLELGDSALYLCASSRDRRSNQPQHFGDGTRLSIL.

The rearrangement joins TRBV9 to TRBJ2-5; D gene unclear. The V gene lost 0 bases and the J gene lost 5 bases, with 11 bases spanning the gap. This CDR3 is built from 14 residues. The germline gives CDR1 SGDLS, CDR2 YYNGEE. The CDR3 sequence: CASSVGDSWETQYF. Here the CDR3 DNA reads TGTGCCAGCAGCGTAGGTGATAGCTGGGAGACCCAGTACTTC.

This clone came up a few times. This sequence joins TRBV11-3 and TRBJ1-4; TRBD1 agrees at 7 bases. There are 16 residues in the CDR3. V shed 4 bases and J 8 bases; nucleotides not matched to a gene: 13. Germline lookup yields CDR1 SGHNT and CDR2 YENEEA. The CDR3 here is CASSSAHRGEHEKLFF. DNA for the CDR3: TGTGCCAGCAGCTCCGCGCACAGGGGAGAACACGAAAAACTGTTTTTT.

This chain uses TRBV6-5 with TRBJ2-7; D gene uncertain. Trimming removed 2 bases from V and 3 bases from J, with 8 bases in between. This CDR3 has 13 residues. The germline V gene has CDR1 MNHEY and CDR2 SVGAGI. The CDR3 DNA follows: TGTGCCAGCAGTTACGAGGAAGGCTACGAGCAGTACTTC. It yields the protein CASSYEEGYEQYF.

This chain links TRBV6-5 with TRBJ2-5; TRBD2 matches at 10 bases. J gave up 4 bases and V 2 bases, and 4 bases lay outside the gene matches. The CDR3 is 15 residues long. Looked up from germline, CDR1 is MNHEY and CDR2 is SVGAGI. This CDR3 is CASSYERLAGETQYF. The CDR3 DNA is TGTGCCAGCAGTTACGAAAGACTAGCGGGAGAGACCCAGTACTTC.

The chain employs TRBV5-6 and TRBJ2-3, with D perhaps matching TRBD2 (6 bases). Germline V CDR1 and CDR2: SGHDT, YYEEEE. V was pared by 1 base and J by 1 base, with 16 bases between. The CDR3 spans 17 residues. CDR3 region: CASSLLISGSGTDTQYF. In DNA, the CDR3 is TGTGCCAGCAGCTTGCTTATTAGCGGTTCTGGCACAGATACGCAGTATTTT.

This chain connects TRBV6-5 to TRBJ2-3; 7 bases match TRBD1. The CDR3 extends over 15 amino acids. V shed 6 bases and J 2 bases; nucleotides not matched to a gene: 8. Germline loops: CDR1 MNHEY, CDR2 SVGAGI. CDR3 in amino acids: CASRTGTEFTDTQYF. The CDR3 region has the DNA TGTGCCAGCAGAACCGGGACAGAATTCACAGATACGCAGTATTTT.

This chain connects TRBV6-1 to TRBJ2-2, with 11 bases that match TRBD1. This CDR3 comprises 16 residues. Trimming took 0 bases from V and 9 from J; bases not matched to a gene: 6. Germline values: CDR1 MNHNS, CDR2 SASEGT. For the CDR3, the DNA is TGTGCCAGCAGTGAAGCTTGGGACAGGGGGTATTGGGAGCTGTTTTTT. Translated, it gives CASSEAWDRGYWELFF.

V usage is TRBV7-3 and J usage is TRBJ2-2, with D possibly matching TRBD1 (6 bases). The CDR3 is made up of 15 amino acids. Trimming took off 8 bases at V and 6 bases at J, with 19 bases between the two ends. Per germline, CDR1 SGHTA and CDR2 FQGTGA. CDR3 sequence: CASSQGSGNSGELFF. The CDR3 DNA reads TGTGCCAGCTCTCAGGGGTCAGGGAATTCCGGGGAGCTGTTTTTT.

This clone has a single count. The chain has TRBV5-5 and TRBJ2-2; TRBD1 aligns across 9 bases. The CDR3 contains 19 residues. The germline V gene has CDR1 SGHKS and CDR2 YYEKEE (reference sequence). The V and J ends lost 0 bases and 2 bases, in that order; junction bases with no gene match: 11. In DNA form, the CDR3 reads TGTGCCAGCAGCTTGGACAGGGGGCGCGAGATCTCCAACACCGGGGAGCTGTTTTTT. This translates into CASSLDRGREISNTGELFF.

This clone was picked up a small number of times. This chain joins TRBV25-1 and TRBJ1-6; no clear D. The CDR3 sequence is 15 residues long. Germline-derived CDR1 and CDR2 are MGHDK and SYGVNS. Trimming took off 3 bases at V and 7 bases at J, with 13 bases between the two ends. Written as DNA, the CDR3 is TGTGCCAGCAGTGATCGACGGGAGATAAATTCACCCCTCCACTTT. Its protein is CASSDRREINSPLHF.

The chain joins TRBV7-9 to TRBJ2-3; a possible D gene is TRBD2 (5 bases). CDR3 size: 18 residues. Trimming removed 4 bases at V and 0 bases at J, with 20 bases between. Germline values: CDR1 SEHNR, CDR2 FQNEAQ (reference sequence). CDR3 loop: CASSSIPYKAESTDTQYF. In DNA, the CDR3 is TGTGCCAGCAGCTCTATCCCTTATAAAGCGGAGAGCACAGATACGCAGTATTTT.

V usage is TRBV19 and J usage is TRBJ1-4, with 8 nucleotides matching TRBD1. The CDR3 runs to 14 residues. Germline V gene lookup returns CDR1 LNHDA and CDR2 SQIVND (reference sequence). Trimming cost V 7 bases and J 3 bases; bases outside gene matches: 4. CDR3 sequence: CASKLTGANEKLFF. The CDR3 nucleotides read TGTGCCAGTAAACTGACAGGGGCTAATGAAAAACTGTTTTTT.

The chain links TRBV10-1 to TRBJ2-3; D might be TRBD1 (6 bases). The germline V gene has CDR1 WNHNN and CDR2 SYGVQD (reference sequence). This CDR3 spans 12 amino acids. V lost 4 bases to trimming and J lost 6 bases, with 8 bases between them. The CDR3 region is CASSAGADTQYF. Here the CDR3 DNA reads TGCGCCAGCAGTGCAGGGGCTGATACGCAGTATTTT.

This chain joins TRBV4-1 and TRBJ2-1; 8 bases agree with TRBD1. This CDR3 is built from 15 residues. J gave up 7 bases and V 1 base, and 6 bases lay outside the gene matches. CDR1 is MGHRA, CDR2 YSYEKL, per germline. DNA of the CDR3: TGCGCCAGCAGCCAAGGGACAGGGAATTGGAATGAGCAGTTCTTC. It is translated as CASSQGTGNWNEQFF.

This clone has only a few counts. The CDR3 sequence is CASSSAGPGIGNEQFF. The DNA for the CDR3 is TGTGCCAGCAGCTCCGCCGGCCCCGGGATTGGGAATGAGCAGTTCTTC. The chain recombines TRBV7-3 with TRBJ2-1; D is perhaps TRBD2 (5 bases). In germline, CDR1 is SGHTA, CDR2 FQGTGA. The V gene lost 4 bases and the J gene lost 7 bases, with 20 bases spanning the gap. The CDR3 sequence is 16 residues long.